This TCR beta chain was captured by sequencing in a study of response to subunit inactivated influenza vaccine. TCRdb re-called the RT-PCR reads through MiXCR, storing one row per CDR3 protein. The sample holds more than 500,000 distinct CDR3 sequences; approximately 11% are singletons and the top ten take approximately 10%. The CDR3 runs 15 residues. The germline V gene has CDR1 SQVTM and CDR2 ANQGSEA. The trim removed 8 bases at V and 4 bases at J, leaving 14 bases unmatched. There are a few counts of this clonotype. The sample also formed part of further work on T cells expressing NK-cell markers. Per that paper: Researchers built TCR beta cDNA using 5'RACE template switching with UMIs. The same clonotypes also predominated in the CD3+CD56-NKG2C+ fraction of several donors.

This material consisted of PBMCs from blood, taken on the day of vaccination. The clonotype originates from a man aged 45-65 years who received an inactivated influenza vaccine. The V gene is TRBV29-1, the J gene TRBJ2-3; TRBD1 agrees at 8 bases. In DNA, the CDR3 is TGCAGCTACGCTCCAGGCAGGGGGCAGCCAGATACGCAGTATTTT. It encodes CSYAPGRGQPDTQYF.